These 25 T cell receptor beta chains were sequenced from one sample in a study of monozygotic twins with inflammatory bowel disease. With the 5' RACE reads reprocessed, TCRdb shows one record per CDR3 protein and no DNA. In total, the table holds 300,000 to 350,000 distinct CDR3 sequences. Sequencing was done on a sample of blood. The receptors come from a human donor with ulcerative colitis or Crohn's disease, or a healthy co-twin of an affected twin (not recorded which).

The chain employs TRBV20-1 and TRBJ2-7; lacking DNA, the TRBD1 call made by TCRdb goes unchecked. CDR1 and CDR2 from the germline V gene are DFQATT and SNEGSKA (reference sequence). The CDR3 has 15 amino acids. The CDR3 sequence is CSASVQTGGAGEQYF.

The CDR3 sequence is CASSQDPTLAGGWNEQFF. The chain joins TRBV4-1 to TRBJ2-1; TCRdb picks TRBD2, but there is no DNA to check that call. From germline, CDR1 is MGHRA and CDR2 YSYEKL. This CDR3 region has 18 residues.

The chain employs TRBV29-1 and TRBJ2-3. Germline CDR1 and CDR2: SQVTM and ANQGSEA. This CDR3 has 12 amino acids. The CDR3: CSVETGTDTQYF.

This chain joins TRBV7-2 and TRBJ2-4; TCRdb selects TRBD1, and the lack of DNA leaves this call unchecked. Germline CDR1 is SGHTA and CDR2 is FQGNSA. This CDR3 is 16 amino acids long. The CDR3 reads CASSFQTGTNKNIQYF.

This chain connects TRBV7-2 to TRBJ1-5. The CDR3 runs 16 residues. Germline lookup yields CDR1 SGHTA and CDR2 FQGNSA. The CDR3 region is CASSLAGGYSNQPQHF.

V is TRBV2 and J is TRBJ1-6; without DNA, the TCRdb call of TRBD1 cannot be checked. The germline V gene encodes CDR1 SNHLY and CDR2 FYNNEI. CDR3 size: 15 residues. This CDR3 is CASSEASGVRSPLHF.

This chain uses TRBV5-1 with TRBJ2-1; as DNA is missing, the TRBD2 call by TCRdb cannot be tested. CDR1 is SGHRS, CDR2 YFSETQ, per germline. This CDR3 spans 14 amino acids. The chain's CDR3 is CASSLGGIHNEQFF.

V usage is TRBV24-1 and J usage is TRBJ2-2; TCRdb selects TRBD2, and the lack of DNA leaves this call unchecked. This CDR3 region has 14 residues. The germline CDR1 and CDR2 sequences are KGHDR and SFDVKD. This chain's CDR3 is CATSGRRNTGELFF.

CDR3 residues: CASSQTPGSNQPQHF. V is TRBV3-1 and J is TRBJ1-5. CDR1 and CDR2 (germline): LGHDT, YNNKEL (reference sequence). The CDR3 is 15 residues long.

The chain employs TRBV5-1 and TRBJ1-5. This CDR3 is 13 amino acids long. From germline, CDR1 is SGHRS and CDR2 YFSETQ. The CDR3 loop is CAGMMGGGQPQHF.

This chain links TRBV5-4 with TRBJ2-7; TCRdb calls TRBD2, which cannot be checked without DNA. This CDR3 has 15 residues. CDR1 and CDR2 from the germline V gene are SGHNT and YYREEE (reference sequence). CDR3 loop: CASSQTGGHSYEQYF.

This chain joins TRBV5-1 and TRBJ2-7; TCRdb gives TRBD1 as the D gene, but with no DNA this cannot be confirmed. The CDR3 is made up of 16 amino acids. Per the germline V gene, CDR1 is SGHRS and CDR2 is YFSETQ. The CDR3 loop is CASSLALGQSSYEQYF.

V and J are TRBV28 and TRBJ1-3. Per germline, CDR1 MDHEN and CDR2 SYDVKM. The CDR3 is made up of 15 amino acids. The CDR3: CASSLRWGSGNTIYF. Full variable domain (outside the CDR3, taken from reference TRBV28 and TRBJ1-3): DVKVTQSSRYLVKRTGEKVFLECVQDMDHENMFWYRQDPGLGLRLIYFSYDVKMKEKGDIPEGYSVSREKKERFSLILESASTNQTSMYLCASSLRWGSGNTIYFGEGSWLTVV.

The J gene is TRBJ2-7, the V gene TRBV25-1; the D call from TCRdb, TRBD1, cannot be confirmed without DNA. The germline V gene encodes CDR1 MGHDK and CDR2 SYGVNS. This CDR3 comprises 14 residues. This CDR3 reads CASSELGRGYEQYF.

V usage is TRBV12-3 or TRBV12-4 and J usage is TRBJ2-1; TCRdb's assignment of TRBD1 cannot be checked, as there is no DNA. The CDR3 consists of 16 residues. The chain's CDR3 is CASSLFPQREFGEQFF.

The rearrangement uses TRBV7-2 and TRBJ2-1; checking the TCRdb D call of TRBD1 is not possible without DNA. Germline V gene data show CDR1 as SGHTA and CDR2 as FQGNSA. There are 16 residues in the CDR3. The CDR3 here is CASSAQWGTAYNEQFF.

This chain joins TRBV18 and TRBJ2-3. Germline lookup yields CDR1 KGHSH and CDR2 LQKENI. This CDR3 is 14 amino acids long. The CDR3 here is CASSPQGGTDTQYF.

The chain employs TRBV7-2 and TRBJ2-3; with no DNA, the TCRdb D assignment of TRBD1 cannot be verified. The CDR3 covers 13 residues. CDR1 is SGHTA, CDR2 FQGNSA, per germline. The CDR3 region is CASSLVPGQGQYF.

J is TRBJ2-1 and V is TRBV4-3. In germline, CDR1 is LGHNA, CDR2 YSLEER. CDR3 size: 19 residues. The CDR3 protein is CASSQDWVQEFSSYNEQFF.

The chain carries TRBV12-3 or TRBV12-4 and TRBJ1-1; TCRdb's D gene call, TRBD1, goes unchecked for lack of DNA. This CDR3 has 15 residues. CDR3 region: CASSRTGAMNTEAFF.

The chain combines TRBV20-1 with TRBJ2-5; TCRdb returns TRBD2, unconfirmable since there is no DNA. Germline assignment: CDR1 DFQATT and CDR2 SNEGSKA (reference sequence). The CDR3 sequence is 12 residues long. CDR3 sequence reads: CSARELVTAQYF.

The V and J genes are TRBV29-1 and TRBJ1-4; TCRdb returns TRBD1, unconfirmable since there is no DNA. There are 15 residues in the CDR3. Germline CDR1 reads SQVTM; CDR2 reads ANQGSEA. CDR3 loop: CSVDIGGQGREKLFF.

The J gene is TRBJ2-5, the V gene TRBV12-3 or TRBV12-4. The CDR3 length is 14 residues. The CDR3 loop reads CASSHGGTQETQYF.

This chain links TRBV6-2 or TRBV6-3 with TRBJ2-7; the TCRdb call, TRBD2, lacks DNA for checking. The germline V gene encodes CDR1 MNHEY and CDR2 SVGEGT. The CDR3 length is 18 residues. The CDR3 reads CASSYDRTSGVNPYEQYF.

V usage is TRBV6-2 or TRBV6-3 and J usage is TRBJ2-3; the D call from TCRdb, TRBD2, cannot be confirmed without DNA. Per germline, CDR1 MNHEY and CDR2 SVGEGT. There are 18 residues in the CDR3. CDR3 residues: CASSFTGGLAGSTDTQYF.